What follows is one TCR beta chain and its context. Its cognate antigen is unknown. Some clones are missing from TCRdb's copy, which holds only in-frame ones; the method was immunoSEQ multiplex PCR. The sample contains nearly 35,000 clones, approximately 77% of which appear only once. Trimming cost V 5 bases and J 6 bases, with 16 bases left between them. Germline CDR1 and CDR2: SQVTM and ANQGSEA. CDR3 length: 14 residues. This entry is derived from a study of vaccination effects on CD4 cells after COVID-19. Study-wide context: Before sequencing, viral peptide pools were used by the ViraFEST assay to expand antigen-specific CD4+ T cells.

Isolation of CD4+ T cells took place after less than 12 days of culture. Infection with SARS-CoV-2 occurred in the person between March and December 2020, and PCR confirmed it. Each participant received a vaccine that was either BNT162b2 or mRNA-1273, given as two doses. The V gene is TRBV29-1, the J gene TRBJ1-4; D not certain. This specimen was CD4+ T cells from PBMCs cultured without peptide, taken after COVID-19 vaccination. The TCR originated in a human donor who had a prior SARS-CoV-2 infection. In DNA, the CDR3 is TGCAGCGTTTCCCCATCAACTAATTATGAAAAACTGTTTTTT. It codes for CSVSPSTNYEKLFF.